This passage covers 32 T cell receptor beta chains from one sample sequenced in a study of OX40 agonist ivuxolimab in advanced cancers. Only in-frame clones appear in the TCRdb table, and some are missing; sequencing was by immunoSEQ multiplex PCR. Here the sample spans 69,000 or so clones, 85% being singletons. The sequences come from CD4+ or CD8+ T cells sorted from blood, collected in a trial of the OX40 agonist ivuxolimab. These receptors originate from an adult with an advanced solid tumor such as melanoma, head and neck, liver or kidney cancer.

In DNA, the CDR3 is TGTGCCAGCAGTTACTCGCAGGGGAATAATTCACCCCTCCACTTT. It specifies CASSYSQGNNSPLHF. This rearrangement joins TRBV6-6 to TRBJ1-6; TRBD1 might be the D (6 bases). The CDR3 has 15 amino acids. From germline, CDR1 is MNHNY and CDR2 SVGAGI (reference sequence). V was clipped by 0 bases and J by 5 bases, with 8 bases between them.

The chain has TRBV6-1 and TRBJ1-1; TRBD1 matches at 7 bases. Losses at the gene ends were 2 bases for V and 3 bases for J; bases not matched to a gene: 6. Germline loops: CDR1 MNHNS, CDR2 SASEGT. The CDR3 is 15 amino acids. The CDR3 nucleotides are TGTGCCAGCAGTGAAAGTGACAGGGCGCACACTGAAGCTTTCTTT. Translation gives CASSESDRAHTEAFF.

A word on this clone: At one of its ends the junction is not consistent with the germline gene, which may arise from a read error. CDR3 nucleotides: TGTGTCAGCAGCCAAGGGACAGGGAGAAACATTCAGTACTTC. This translates into CVSSQGTGRNIQYF. The gene calls are TRBV4-2 and TRBJ2-4, with 9 nucleotides matching TRBD1. Germline V gene lookup returns CDR1 LGHNA and CDR2 YNFKEQ. The CDR3 contains 14 residues.

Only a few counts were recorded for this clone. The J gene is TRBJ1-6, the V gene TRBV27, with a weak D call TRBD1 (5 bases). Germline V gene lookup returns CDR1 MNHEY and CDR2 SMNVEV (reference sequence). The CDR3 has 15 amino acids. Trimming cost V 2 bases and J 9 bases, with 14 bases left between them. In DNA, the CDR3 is TGTGCCAGCAGTTTACGGGCAGGGACGGGTTCACCCCTCCACTTT. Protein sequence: CASSLRAGTGSPLHF.

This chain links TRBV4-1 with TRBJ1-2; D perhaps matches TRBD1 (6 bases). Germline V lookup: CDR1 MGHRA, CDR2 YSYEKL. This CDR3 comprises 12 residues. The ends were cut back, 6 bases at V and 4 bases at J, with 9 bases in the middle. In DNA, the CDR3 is TGCGCCAGCAGGGACAGTTCCTATGGCTACACCTTC. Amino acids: CASRDSSYGYTF.

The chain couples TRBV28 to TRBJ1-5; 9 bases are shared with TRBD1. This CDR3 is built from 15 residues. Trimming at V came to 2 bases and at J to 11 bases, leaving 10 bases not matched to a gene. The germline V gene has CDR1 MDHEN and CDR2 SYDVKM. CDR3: CASSLGGQGQWAQHF. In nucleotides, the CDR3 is TGTGCCAGCAGTTTAGGGGGACAGGGTCAATGGGCCCAGCATTTT.

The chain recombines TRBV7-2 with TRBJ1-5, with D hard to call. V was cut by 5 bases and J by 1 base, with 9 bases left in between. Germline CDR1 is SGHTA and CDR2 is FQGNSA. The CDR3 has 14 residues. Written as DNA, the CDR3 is TGTGCCAGCAGCCCACACGGGAGCAATCAGCCCCAGCATTTT. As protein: CASSPHGSNQPQHF.

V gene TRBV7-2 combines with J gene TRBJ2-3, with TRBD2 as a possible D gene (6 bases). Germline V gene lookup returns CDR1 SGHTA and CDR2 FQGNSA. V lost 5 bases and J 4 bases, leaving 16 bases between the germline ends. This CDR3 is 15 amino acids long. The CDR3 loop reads CASSLRPGEADTQYF. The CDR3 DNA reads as TGTGCCAGCAGCCTTCGGCCCGGGGAGGCAGATACGCAGTATTTT.

CDR3 DNA: TGTGCCAGCAGCCCCCGGATACCGACCACAACGGGGACCGGGGAGCTGTTTTTT. It is translated as CASSPRIPTTTGTGELFF. V gene TRBV7-2 combines with J gene TRBJ2-2; a possible D gene is TRBD2 (5 bases). Germline CDR1 is SGHTA and CDR2 is FQGNSA. The length of the CDR3 is 18 residues. The ends were cut back, 5 bases at V and 5 bases at J, with 24 bases in the middle.

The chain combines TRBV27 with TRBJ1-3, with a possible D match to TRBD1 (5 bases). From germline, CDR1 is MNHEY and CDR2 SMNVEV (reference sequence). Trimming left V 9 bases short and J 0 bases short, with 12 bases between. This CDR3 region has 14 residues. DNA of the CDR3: TGTGCCAGTAGGGGACTAAACTCTGGAAACACCATATATTTT. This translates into CASRGLNSGNTIYF.

CDR3 amino acids: CAWSVGTGDGYTF. The CDR3 bases are TGTGCCTGGAGTGTTGGGACAGGGGACGGCTACACCTTC. The V and J genes are TRBV30 and TRBJ1-2; 10 bases map to TRBD1. V was pared by 0 bases and J by 8 bases, with 3 bases of the junction left unmatched. Germline CDR1 is GTSNPN and CDR2 is SVGIG (reference sequence). The CDR3 spans 13 residues.

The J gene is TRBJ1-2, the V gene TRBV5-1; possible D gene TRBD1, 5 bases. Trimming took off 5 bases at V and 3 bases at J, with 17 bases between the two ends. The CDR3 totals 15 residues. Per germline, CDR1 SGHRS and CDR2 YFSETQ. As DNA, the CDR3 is TGCGCCAGCAGGTTGACAGCAGGGTCGGACTATGGCTACACCTTC. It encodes CASRLTAGSDYGYTF.

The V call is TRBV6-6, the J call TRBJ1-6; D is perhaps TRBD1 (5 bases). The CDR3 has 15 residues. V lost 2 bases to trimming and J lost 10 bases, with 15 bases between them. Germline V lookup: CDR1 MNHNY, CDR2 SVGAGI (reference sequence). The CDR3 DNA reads TGTGCCAGCAGTTACGCGGGTGCAGGGTTGTCACCCCTCCACTTT. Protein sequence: CASSYAGAGLSPLHF.

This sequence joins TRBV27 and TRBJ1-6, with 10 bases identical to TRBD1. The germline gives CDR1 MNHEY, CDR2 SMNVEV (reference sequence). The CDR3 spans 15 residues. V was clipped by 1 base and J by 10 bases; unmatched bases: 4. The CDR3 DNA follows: TGTGCCAGCAGTTTATTGGGGACAGGGGTATCACCCCTCCACTTT. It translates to CASSLLGTGVSPLHF.

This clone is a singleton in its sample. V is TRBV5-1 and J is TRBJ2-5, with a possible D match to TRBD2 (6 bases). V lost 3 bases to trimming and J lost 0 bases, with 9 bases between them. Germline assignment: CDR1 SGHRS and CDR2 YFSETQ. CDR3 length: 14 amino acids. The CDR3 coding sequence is TGCGCCAGCAGCTACCGGGGGTACCAAGAGACCCAGTACTTC. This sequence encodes CASSYRGYQETQYF.

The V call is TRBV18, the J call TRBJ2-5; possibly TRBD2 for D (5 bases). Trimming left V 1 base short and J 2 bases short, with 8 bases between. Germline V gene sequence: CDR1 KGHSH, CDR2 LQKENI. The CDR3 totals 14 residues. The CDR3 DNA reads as TGTGCCAGCTCACCACGAAGGGAGCAAGAGACCCAGTACTTC. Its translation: CASSPRREQETQYF.

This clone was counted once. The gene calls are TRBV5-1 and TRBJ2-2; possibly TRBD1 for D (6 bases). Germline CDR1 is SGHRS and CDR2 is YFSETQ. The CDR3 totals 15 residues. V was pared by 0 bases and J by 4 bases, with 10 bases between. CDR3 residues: CASSLASGATGELFF. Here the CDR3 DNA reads TGCGCCAGCAGCTTGGCGTCAGGGGCCACCGGGGAGCTGTTTTTT.

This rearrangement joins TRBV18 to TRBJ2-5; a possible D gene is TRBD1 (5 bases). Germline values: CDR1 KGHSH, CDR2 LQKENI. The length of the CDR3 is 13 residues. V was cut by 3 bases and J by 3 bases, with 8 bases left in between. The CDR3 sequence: CASSPPGKETQYF. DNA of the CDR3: TGTGCCAGCTCACCCCCAGGGAAAGAGACCCAGTACTTC. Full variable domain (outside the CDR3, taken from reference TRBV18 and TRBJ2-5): NAGVMQNPRHLVRRRGQEARLRCSPMKGHSHVYWYRQLPEEGLKFMVYLQKENIIDESGMPKERFSAEFPKEGPSILRIQQVVRGDSAAYFCASSPPGKETQYFGPGTRLLVL.

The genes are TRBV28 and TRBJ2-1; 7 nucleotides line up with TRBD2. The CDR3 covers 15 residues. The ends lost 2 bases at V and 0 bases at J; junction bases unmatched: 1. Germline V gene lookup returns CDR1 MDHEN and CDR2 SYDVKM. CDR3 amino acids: CASSLSGTSYNEQFF. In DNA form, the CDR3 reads TGTGCCAGCAGTTTAAGCGGGACCTCCTACAATGAGCAGTTCTTC.

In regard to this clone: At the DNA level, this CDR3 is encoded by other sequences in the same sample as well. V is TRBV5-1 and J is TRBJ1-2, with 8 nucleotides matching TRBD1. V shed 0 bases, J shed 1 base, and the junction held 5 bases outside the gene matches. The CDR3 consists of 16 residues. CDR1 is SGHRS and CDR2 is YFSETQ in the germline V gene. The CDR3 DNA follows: TGCGCCAGCAGCTTGGCCCGACAGGGGAATAACTATGGCTACACCTTC. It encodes CASSLARQGNNYGYTF.

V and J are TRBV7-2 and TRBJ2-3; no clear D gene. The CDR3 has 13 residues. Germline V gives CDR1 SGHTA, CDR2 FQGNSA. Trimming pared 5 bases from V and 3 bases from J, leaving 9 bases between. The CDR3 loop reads CASSPTRTDTQYF. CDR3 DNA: TGTGCCAGCAGCCCGACCAGAACAGATACGCAGTATTTT.

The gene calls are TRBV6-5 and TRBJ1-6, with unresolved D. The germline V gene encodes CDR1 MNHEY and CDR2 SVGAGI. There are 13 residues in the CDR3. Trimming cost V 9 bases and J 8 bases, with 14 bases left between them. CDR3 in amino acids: CASSGRSHSPLHF. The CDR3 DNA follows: TGTGCCAGTTCCGGGAGAAGCCATTCACCCCTCCACTTT.

The CDR3 spells CASASGGGAYNEQFF. In nucleotides, the CDR3 is TGTGCTAGTGCCAGCGGGGGCGGGGCTTACAATGAGCAGTTCTTC. The chain joins TRBV12-5 to TRBJ2-1; 8 bases line up with TRBD2. J was trimmed by 4 bases and V by 7 bases; bases with no gene match: 9. The length of the CDR3 is 15 residues. Per the germline V gene, CDR1 is LGHNT and CDR2 is FRNRAP.

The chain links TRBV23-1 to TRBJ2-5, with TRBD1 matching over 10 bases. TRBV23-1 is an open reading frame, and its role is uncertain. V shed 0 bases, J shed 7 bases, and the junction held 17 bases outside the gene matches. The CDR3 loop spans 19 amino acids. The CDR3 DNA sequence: TGCGCCAGCAGTCAATCGTTATTAGGAGACAGGGGGCCCGGGTTGACCCAGTACTTC. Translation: CASSQSLLGDRGPGLTQYF.

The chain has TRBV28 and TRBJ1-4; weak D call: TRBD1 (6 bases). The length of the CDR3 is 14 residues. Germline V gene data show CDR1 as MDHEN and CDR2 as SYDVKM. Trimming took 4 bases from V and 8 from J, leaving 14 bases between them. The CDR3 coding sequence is TGTGCCAGCAGTTCTAGGGGGGGTCGCGAAAAACTGTTTTTT. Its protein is CASSSRGGREKLFF.

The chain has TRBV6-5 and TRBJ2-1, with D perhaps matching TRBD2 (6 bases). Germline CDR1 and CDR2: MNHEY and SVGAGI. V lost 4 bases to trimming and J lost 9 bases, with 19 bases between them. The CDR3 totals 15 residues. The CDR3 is CASSSGTALGAEQFF. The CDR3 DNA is TGTGCCAGCAGTTCGGGGACTGCATTAGGGGCTGAGCAGTTCTTC.

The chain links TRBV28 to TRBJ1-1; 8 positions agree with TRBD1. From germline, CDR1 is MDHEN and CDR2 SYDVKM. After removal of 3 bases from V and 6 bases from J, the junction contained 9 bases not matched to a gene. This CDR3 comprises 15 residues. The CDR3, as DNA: TGTGCCAGCAGTTTGAGGGACAGGCCGACTGCTGAAGCTTTCTTT. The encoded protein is CASSLRDRPTAEAFF.

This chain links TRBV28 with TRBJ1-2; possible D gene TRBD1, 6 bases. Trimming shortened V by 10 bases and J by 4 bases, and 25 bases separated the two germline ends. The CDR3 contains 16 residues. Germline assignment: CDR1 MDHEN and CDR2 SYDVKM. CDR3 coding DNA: TGTGCCACCTTCTCGGAGGGGGGGCGCCGGGCCTATGGCTACACCTTC. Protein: CATFSEGGRRAYGYTF.

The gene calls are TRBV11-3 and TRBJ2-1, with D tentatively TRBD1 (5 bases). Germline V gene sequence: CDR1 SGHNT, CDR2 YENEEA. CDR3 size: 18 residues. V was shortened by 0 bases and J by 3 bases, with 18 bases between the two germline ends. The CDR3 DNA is TGTGCCAGCAGCTTAGATCAAGGGGCGACAGTCCTCTACAATGAGCAGTTCTTC. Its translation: CASSLDQGATVLYNEQFF.

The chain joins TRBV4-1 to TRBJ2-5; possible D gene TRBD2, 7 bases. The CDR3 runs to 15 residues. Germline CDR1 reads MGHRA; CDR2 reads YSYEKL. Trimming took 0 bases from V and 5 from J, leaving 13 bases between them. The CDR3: CASSQEGGQVETQYF. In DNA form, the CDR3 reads TGCGCCAGCAGCCAAGAGGGGGGGCAGGTGGAGACCCAGTACTTC.

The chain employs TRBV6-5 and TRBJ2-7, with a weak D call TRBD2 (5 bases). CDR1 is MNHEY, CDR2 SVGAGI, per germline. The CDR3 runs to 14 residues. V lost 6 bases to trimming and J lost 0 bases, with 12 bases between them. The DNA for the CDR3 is TGTGCCAGCAGGCTCAGGAGGAGCTCCTACGAGCAGTACTTC. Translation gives CASRLRRSSYEQYF.

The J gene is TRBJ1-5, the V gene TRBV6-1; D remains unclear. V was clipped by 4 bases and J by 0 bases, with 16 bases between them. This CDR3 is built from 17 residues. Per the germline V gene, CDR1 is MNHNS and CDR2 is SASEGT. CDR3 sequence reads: CASSASPWVLSNQPQHF. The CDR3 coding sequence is TGTGCCAGCAGTGCCTCGCCGTGGGTCCTTAGCAATCAGCCCCAGCATTTT.